The present entry profiles one T cell receptor (beta chain) with its context. What it recognizes is unknown. The PCR used 60 Vbeta and 13 Jbeta primers. Data came from immunoSEQ multiplex PCR; TCRdb stores just in-frame clones and leaves some out. Of 95,000 to 150,000 clones listed, 63% were seen once; the top ten hold 9% to 10%. The entry originates in a study of cytomegalovirus exposure and HLA in healthy donors. Points from the study as a whole: In an earlier analysis, about 87% or about 30%: the productive usage of most TCR beta V segments.

Sequenced input: PBMCs. The sequence was collected from a man aged 35 to 55 in good health and CMV-seropositive.

CDR3 amino acids: CASSLGDRPNQPQHF. CDR3 sequence (DNA): TGTGCCAGCAGTTTAGGTGACAGACCCAATCAGCCCCAGCATTTT. V gene TRBV28 combines with J gene TRBJ1-5; tentatively, D is TRBD1 (5 bases). This CDR3 is 15 amino acids long. V was cut by 2 bases and J by 3 bases, with 11 bases left in between. Per the germline V gene, CDR1 is MDHEN and CDR2 is SYDVKM.